This TCR beta chain was sequenced for a study of PD-L1 blockade in urothelial cancer. Study details: Patients commenced atezolizumab in the mid-2010s, and it was given at 1,200 mg intravenously every 3 weeks. Anywhere from 0 to 3 prior chemotherapy regimens had been received by patients.

Specified time point: peripheral blood 6 weeks after treatment start. This clone was recorded a few times. Assay: immunoSEQ multiplex PCR; the TCRdb copy retains only in-frame clones and omits some. The data hold about 30,000 clones, with 80% to 90% observed a single time. The CDR3 contains 16 residues. The V and J ends lost 6 bases and 8 bases, in that order; junction bases with no gene match: 15. Germline CDR1 and CDR2: LNHDA and SQIVND (reference sequence). The chain uses TRBV19 and TRBJ1-5, with 8 positions matching TRBD1. This sequence originates from a man older than 75 with urothelial cancer. The sample consisted of PBMCs, taken around atezolizumab (anti-PD-L1) treatment. This CDR3 reads CASRGGGQGAWEPQHF. The CDR3 DNA is TGTGCCAGTAGGGGCGGCGGGCAGGGGGCGTGGGAGCCCCAGCATTTT.